The 10 T cell receptor beta chains reported below all come from one sample, sequenced in a study of shared clonotypes between healthy human individuals. Method: immunoSEQ multiplex PCR; TCRdb's copy keeps in-frame clones and lacks some. The data hold over a million clones, with 78% observed a single time. The sample taken for sequencing was memory CD4+ T cells from PBMCs. Subset described: CD45RA-negative fraction. These receptors were obtained from a man aged 18 to 35 in good health. Some clones in this sample may be carry-over from other donors' samples.

With regard to this clone: Other DNA sequences in this sample translate to the same CDR3. J is TRBJ2-2 and V is TRBV7-3; TRBD2 matches 8 bases. CDR3 length equals 16 residues. Germline loops: CDR1 SGHTA, CDR2 FQGTGA. Losses at the gene ends were 5 bases for V and 2 bases for J; bases not matched to a gene: 7. The DNA for the CDR3 is TGTGCCAGCAGCCTTCGTCTAGCGGGTAACACCGGGGAGCTGTTTTTT. Translation: CASSLRLAGNTGELFF. The complete variable domain, with remaining parts taken from reference TRBV7-3 and TRBJ2-2, reads GAGVSQTPSNKVTEKGKYVELRCDPISGHTALYWYRQSLGQGPEFLIYFQGTGAADDSGLPNDRFFAVRPEGSVSTLKIQRTERGDSAVYLCASSLRLAGNTGELFFGEGSRLTVL.

The rearrangement joins TRBV19 to TRBJ1-5; a possible D gene is TRBD1 (5 bases). This CDR3 region has 15 residues. The V end was cut by 4 bases, the J end by 1 base, with 11 bases between. Per germline, CDR1 LNHDA and CDR2 SQIVND (reference sequence). CDR3 in DNA: TGTGCCAGTAGTAATCGGGCAGGGAGCAATCAGCCCCAGCATTTT. This codes for CASSNRAGSNQPQHF.

This clone occurred once. The chain couples TRBV7-3 to TRBJ2-1; 11 nucleotides align to TRBD1. The CDR3 has 13 residues. The J segment lost 10 bases and the V segment lost 8 bases, leaving 7 bases of the junction unmatched. Germline V gives CDR1 SGHTA, CDR2 FQGTGA. In nucleotides, the CDR3 is TGTGCCAGCGCGGGGACAGGGGGTACCGAGCAGTTCTTC. Its translation: CASAGTGGTEQFF.

The sample holds many counts of this clone. The same CDR3 is also encoded by other DNA sequences in this sample. This sequence joins TRBV18 and TRBJ1-1; maybe TRBD1 (6 bases). Trimming removed 2 bases from V and 3 bases from J, with 10 bases in between. Germline assignment: CDR1 KGHSH and CDR2 LQKENI. The CDR3 covers 14 residues. CDR3 bases: TGTGCCAGCTCACCAGGGGGGCAGGACACTGAAGCTTTCTTT. Protein sequence: CASSPGGQDTEAFF.

The chain combines TRBV10-3 with TRBJ1-2; TRBD1 might be the D (5 bases). The CDR3 runs 14 residues. CDR1 is ENHRY and CDR2 is SYGVKD in the germline V gene. V gave up 0 bases and J gave up 2 bases, with 7 bases separating them. CDR3 bases: TGTGCCATCAGTGAGTCGGGACGGAACTATGGCTACACCTTC. It specifies CAISESGRNYGYTF.

The rearrangement links TRBV5-4 to TRBJ1-2; D gene unclear. Germline V gene lookup returns CDR1 SGHNT and CDR2 YYREEE (reference sequence). V lost 3 bases and J 4 bases, leaving 13 bases between the germline ends. The CDR3 has 14 residues. The CDR3 nucleotides are TGTGCCAGCAGCTCCGAAGCCTCCTCCTATGGCTACACCTTC. This gives the protein CASSSEASSYGYTF.

For the CDR3, the DNA is TGTGCCAGCAGCCCTAGGGGGCGACTTTCCACCTTC. It codes for CASSPRGRLSTF. The chain is built from TRBV7-2 and TRBJ1-2, with 7 bases lining up with TRBD1. The length of the CDR3 is 12 residues. J was trimmed by 13 bases and V by 5 bases; bases with no gene match: 10. CDR1 is SGHTA and CDR2 is FQGNSA in the germline V gene.

V and J are TRBV28 and TRBJ2-7; D possibly corresponds to TRBD2 (6 bases). Germline V lookup: CDR1 MDHEN, CDR2 SYDVKM. V gave up 6 bases and J gave up 0 bases, with 12 bases separating them. The length of the CDR3 is 14 residues. CDR3 coding DNA: TGTGCCAGCAGCTTGCAGGGACTCTCCTACGAGCAGTACTTC. It specifies CASSLQGLSYEQYF.

V gene TRBV6-5 combines with J gene TRBJ2-7; 8 positions agree with TRBD1. Germline-derived CDR1 and CDR2 are MNHEY and SVGAGI. The CDR3 length is 12 residues. Trimming took 6 bases from V and 8 from J; bases not matched to a gene: 6. CDR3: CASSSGQVKQYF. The CDR3 DNA reads as TGTGCCAGCAGCTCGGGACAGGTAAAGCAGTACTTC.

The genes are TRBV18 and TRBJ1-1; 9 bases are a match to TRBD1. Germline V gene lookup returns CDR1 KGHSH and CDR2 LQKENI. The CDR3 extends over 16 amino acids. V dropped 6 bases and J dropped 1; count of bases not matched to a gene: 9. The CDR3 region has the DNA TGTGCCAGCTCTTTTTTCGGGACAGGGCAGAACACTGAAGCTTTCTTT. This translates into CASSFFGTGQNTEAFF.